This T cell receptor (beta chain) was observed in a study of Ad26.COV2.S vaccination and SARS-CoV-2 variants. This CDR3 region has 17 residues. Trimming left V 5 bases short and J 6 bases short, with 25 bases between. Per germline, CDR1 LGHDT and CDR2 YNNKEL (reference sequence). Of note for this clone: Its antigen is still unknown.

The protocol was immunoSEQ multiplex PCR, while the TCRdb copy is restricted to in-frame clones and leaves out a portion. The table lists about 420,000 clones, over 75% of them singletons. Described treatment: around 19 received Ad26.COV2.S at low or high dose, single or two shots; about 5 received placebo; per-sample allocation not given. Following the first vaccine or placebo injection, samples were taken on day 63. Donation came from an adult in Boston who was aged 18-55 years. Points from the study as a whole: Relative to placebo recipients, vaccine recipients exhibited elevated spike-specific TCR breadth.

The source is a person between 18 and 59 years old who received the Ad26.COV2.S COVID-19 vaccine or a placebo. This rearrangement joins TRBV3-1 (or the pseudogene TRBV3-2) to TRBJ2-5; D tentatively fits TRBD1 or TRBD2 (5 bases each). The sample was peripheral blood, taken in a trial of Ad26.COV2.S vaccine versus placebo. DNA for the CDR3: TGTGCCAGCAGCGACCCGTGTTCGGGGCCTTACTTGCAGACCCAGTACTTC. Translated, it gives CASSDPCSGPYLQTQYF.